The clone carrying this TCR beta chain has only one observation. This sample stems from a study of CD8 T cells in Susac syndrome. Reverse transcription of roughly 0.45 to 1 ug RNA was performed with random hexamers. TCRdb re-analysed the immunoSEQ multiplex PCR reads in MiXCR, keeping a single row per CDR3 protein. This table has approximately 110,000 distinct CDR3 sequences, approximately 95% appearing once. Between the trimmed V and J ends, which lost 0 bases and 1 base, there was a span of 11 bases. CDR1 is SGDLS, CDR2 YYNGEE, per germline. This CDR3 is built from 15 residues. This clonotype originated in a human donor with multiple sclerosis. Input material: CD8+ T cells from PBMCs. This sequence joins TRBV9 and TRBJ2-7, with D perhaps matching TRBD1 (6 bases). CDR3 sequence reads: CASSVGGQGSYEQYF. CDR3 sequence (DNA): TGTGCCAGCAGCGTAGGGGGGCAGGGGTCCTACGAGCAGTACTTC.